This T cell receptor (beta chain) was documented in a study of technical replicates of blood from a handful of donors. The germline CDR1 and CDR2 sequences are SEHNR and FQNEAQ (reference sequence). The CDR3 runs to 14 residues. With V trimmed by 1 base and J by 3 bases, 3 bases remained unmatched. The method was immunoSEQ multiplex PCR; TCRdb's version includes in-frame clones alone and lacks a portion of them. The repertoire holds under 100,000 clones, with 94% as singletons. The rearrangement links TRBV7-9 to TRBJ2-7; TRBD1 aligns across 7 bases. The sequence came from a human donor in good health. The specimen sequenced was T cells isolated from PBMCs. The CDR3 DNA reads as TGTGCCAGCAGCTTAGGGACAGGCCTCTACGAGCAGTACTTC. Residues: CASSLGTGLYEQYF. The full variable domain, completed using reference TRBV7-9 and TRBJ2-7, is DTGVSQNPRHKITKRGQNVTFRCDPISEHNRLYWYRQTLGQGPEFLTYFQNEAQLEKSRLLSDRFSAERPKGSFSTLEIQRTEQGDSAMYLCASSLGTGLYEQYFGPGTRLTVT.